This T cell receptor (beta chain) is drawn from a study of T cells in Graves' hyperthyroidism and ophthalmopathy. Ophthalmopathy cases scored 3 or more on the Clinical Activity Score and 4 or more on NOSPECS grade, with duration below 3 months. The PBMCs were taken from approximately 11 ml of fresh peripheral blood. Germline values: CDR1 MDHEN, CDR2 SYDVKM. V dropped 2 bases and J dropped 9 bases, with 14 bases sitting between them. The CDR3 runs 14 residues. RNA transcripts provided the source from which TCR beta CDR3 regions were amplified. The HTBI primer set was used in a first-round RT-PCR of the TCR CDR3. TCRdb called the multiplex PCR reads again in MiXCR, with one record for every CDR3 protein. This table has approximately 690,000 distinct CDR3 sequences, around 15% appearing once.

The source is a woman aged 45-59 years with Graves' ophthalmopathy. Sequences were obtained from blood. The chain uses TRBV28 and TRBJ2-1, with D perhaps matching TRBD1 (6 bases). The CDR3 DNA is TGTGCCAGCAGTTTAGATAACAGGGTTAGTGAGCAGTTCTTC. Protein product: CASSLDNRVSEQFF.